This T cell receptor beta chain is from a study of beta chain features in type 1 diabetes. Study results and caveats: Fewer junction insertions and more nucleotide deletions appeared in type 1 diabetes patients. cDNA sequencing could over-represent cells with high TCR expression. All four CD4+ subsets of Type 1 diabetes patients contained TCRB CDR3s that were moderately but significantly shorter.

As concerns this clone: Antigen unknown.

Investigators reverse transcribed all isolated RNA, so they sequenced expressed TCRB transcripts. Method: immunoSEQ multiplex PCR; TCRdb's copy keeps in-frame clones and lacks some. The sample consists of 300,000 or so clones, roughly an eighth of them appearing once. In germline, CDR1 is SNHLY, CDR2 FYNNEI. V was cut by 8 bases and J by 6 bases, with 13 bases left in between. The CDR3 runs 12 residues. Every participating donor gave one draw, a heparinised blood sample averaging around 120 mL. The gene calls are TRBV2 and TRBJ1-1; possibly TRBD1 for D (5 bases). The sequence came from a man aged 25-45 years with type 1 diabetes. Sequenced input: naive CD4+ T cells from blood. The CDR3 coding sequence is TGTGCCAGCCGCCCAGGGTTCGCTGAAGCTTTCTTT. The encoded protein is CASRPGFAEAFF.